The sequence of this T cell receptor beta chain was determined in a study of cytomegalovirus exposure and HLA in healthy donors. About the research overall: Some 200 million T cells yielded around 120 million unique TCR beta sequences in earlier analysis. Study results and limitations: About 87% or about 30% of the time was how often most TCR beta V segments were productive, according to an earlier analysis. Three CMV-associated chains were confirmed in vitro to be specific for CMV antigens.

Primers for the PCR totalled 60 Vbeta and 13 Jbeta. TCRdb's table, derived via immunoSEQ multiplex PCR, lists solely in-frame clones and lacks some. Of approximately 180,000 clones in the sample, roughly 79% are singletons; the top ten hold roughly 5.2%. V dropped 3 bases and J dropped 0; count of bases not matched to a gene: 1. The CDR3 is 15 residues long. Looked up from germline, CDR1 is MNHNS and CDR2 is SASEGT. This cohort consisted of healthy bone marrow donors. This clone was counted a single time. What it binds is unknown. J is TRBJ2-3 and V is TRBV6-1; 9 bases fit TRBD2. Sequencing was carried out using PBMCs. The origin of this receptor is a woman aged 18-29 years in good health and CMV-seropositive. For the CDR3, the DNA is TGTGCCAGCAGTGATCTAGCGGGGAGCACAGATACGCAGTATTTT. It specifies CASSDLAGSTDTQYF.